Each of the 13 T cell receptor delta chains below was sequenced from the same sample in a study of γδ T cells in repeated Plasmodium falciparum infection. TCRdb re-called clones from the multiplex PCR reads using CATT. Counted here are more than 70,000 delta-chain clones, approximately 0.92% occurring once; the ten biggest clones make up around a tenth. Gammadelta T cells were flow-sorted from PBMC into Vgamma9/Vdelta2+ and Vdelta2-negative populations for bulk analysis. Sequencing used gamma-delta T cells from blood. The receptors were sampled from a pool of human donors (malaria-infected and uninfected, not separated).

This clone was recorded a few times. TCRdb's protein for this DNA is that of a much larger clone and differs from the translation at residue 5, likely a read error; the protein shown is the DNA translation. The V and J genes are TRDV2 and TRDJ3; possibly TRDD3 for D (5 bases). TCRdb carries no J gene annotation; the J gene was assigned here by matching the DNA with germline. V lost 2 bases, J lost 0 bases, and 13 bases lay in between. In germline, CDR1 is GEAIGNYY, CDR2 EKD. The CDR3 length is 18 residues. The CDR3 nucleotides are TGTGCCTGTGACATCGTGGATATAAGCTCCTGGGACACCCGACAGATGTTTTTC. It specifies CACDIVDISSWDTRQMFF.

This clone was recorded at least ten times. It is likely a read error: a sequence one base away is far more abundant. Other DNA sequences in the sample encode the same CDR3. The gene calls are TRDV2 and TRDJ1; 8 bases are a match to TRDD3. The CDR3 consists of 18 residues. Germline assignment: CDR1 GEAIGNYY and CDR2 EKD. CDR3 region: CACDTVSRLGGGTDKLIF. The CDR3 nucleotides read TGCGCCTGTGACACCGTTTCCCGACTGGGGGGGGGCACCGATAAACTCATCTTT.

This clone came up a few times. The translation of this DNA and the TCRdb protein of a much larger clone differ at residue 10, probably owing to a read error; the protein shown here is translated from the DNA. This chain uses TRDV2 with TRDJ1; tentative D call: TRDD3 (5 bases). Matching the DNA to germline supplied the J gene, which TCRdb does not give. V shed 3 bases and J shed 2 bases, with 27 bases lying between them. CDR3 length: 19 residues. Germline V CDR1 and CDR2: GEAIGNYY, EKD. CDR3 coding DNA: TGTGCCTGTGACGCCGGCCCCAGTGGGGAATCCTCCGGGACCGATAAACTCATCTTT. Its protein is CACDAGPSGESSGTDKLIF.

Notes on this clone: A far larger clone is one base from this, pointing to a likely read error. Other DNA sequences within the sample encode an identical CDR3. The chain is built from TRDV2 and TRDJ2; TRDD3 matches 8 bases. Germline values: CDR1 GEAIGNYY, CDR2 EKD. The length of the CDR3 is 16 residues. Here the CDR3 reads CACDTVGDALTAQLFF. The CDR3 region has the DNA TGTGCCTGTGACACGGTGGGGGATGCTTTAACAGCACAACTCTTCTTT.

This clone came up a few times. For this DNA, TCRdb reports the protein of a much larger clone, which diverges at residue 3, most likely from a read error; the protein presented here is translated directly from the DNA. The genes are TRDV2 and TRDJ3, with 7 bases identical to TRDD3. TCRdb records no J gene; here it was assigned by comparing the DNA to germline. The CDR3 length is 17 residues. The V gene's germline CDR1 is GEAIGNYY and CDR2 EKD. CDR3 in DNA: TGTGCCCGTGACGAAGAACTGGGGAAGAAAGACACCCGACAGATGTTTTTC. Translated, it gives CARDEELGKKDTRQMFF.

This clone has just a few counts. The protein given by TCRdb reflects a much larger clone and differs at residue 17 from this DNA's translation, likely from a read error; the protein shown is the DNA's translation. The J gene is TRDJ1, the V gene TRDV1; 10 bases line up with TRDD3. Germline CDR1 and CDR2: TSWWSYY and QGS. CDR3 size: 18 residues. This chain's CDR3 is CALGLPTGDTRRTDKLTF. CDR3 bases: TGTGCTCTTGGACTCCCTACGGGGGATACGCGCCGCACCGATAAACTCACCTTT.

In its sample, this clone was seen many times. A far larger clone lies a single base away; this is likely a read error. This sample also contains other DNA sequences that code for the same CDR3. The gene calls are TRDV2 and TRDJ1; D may be TRDD3 (5 bases). Between the trimmed V and J ends, which lost 2 bases and 5 bases, there was a span of 17 bases. The CDR3 is 15 amino acids. Germline V gene lookup returns CDR1 GEAIGNYY and CDR2 EKD. The CDR3 spells CACDILGMGTDKLIF. The CDR3 coding sequence is TGTGCCTGTGACATTCTTGGGATGGGCACTGATAAACTCATCTTT.

Of note for this clone: TCRdb's protein for this DNA is that of a much larger clone and differs from the translation at residue 10, likely a read error; the protein shown is the DNA translation. This rearrangement joins TRDV2 to TRDJ1; no clear D. No J gene is reported in TCRdb; it was inferred here by comparing the DNA with germline. The CDR3 consists of 16 residues. Germline V gene data show CDR1 as GEAIGNYY and CDR2 as EKD. V was shortened by 0 bases and J by 1 base, with 14 bases between the two germline ends. Here the CDR3 DNA reads TGTGCCTGTGACACCCGGACTCCCCCTTGCACCGATAAACTCATCTTT. Translating it yields CACDTRTPPCTDKLIF.

This clone came up a few times. A read error likely explains this, since a far larger clone differs by one base. Other DNA sequences in the sample encode the same CDR3. This chain connects TRDV2 to TRDJ1, with 10 bases lining up with TRDD3. The J gene, absent from TCRdb, was called here by matching the DNA to germline. After removal of 0 bases from V and 2 bases from J, the junction contained 14 bases not matched to a gene. Looked up from germline, CDR1 is GEAIGNYY and CDR2 is EKD. The CDR3 consists of 19 residues. CDR3 sequence (DNA): TGTGCCTGTGACACCGTGAGCCTACCAACTGGGGGATGGACCGATAAACTCATCTTT. Amino acid sequence: CACDTVSLPTGGWTDKLIF.

In regard to this clone: Other DNA sequences in this specimen translate into the identical CDR3. There is no J gene call, but TRDV3 is given as the V gene; the table names TRDD3, a call not compared with the DNA. The CDR3 length is 20 residues. Per germline, CDR1 TVYSNPD and CDR2 GDNSRS (reference sequence). CDR3 nucleotide sequence: TGTGCCTCTCACTTCCTACGACTGGGGGTCAACTCCCTGGACACCCGACAGATGTTCTTC. This sequence encodes CASHFLRLGVNSLDTRQMFF.

This clone was picked up a small number of times. This DNA translates differently at residue 4 from the TCRdb protein, which is that of a much larger clone; a read error is likely, and the protein shown is the DNA's own translation. This chain's CDR3 is CACAKVGDPSRKAQLFF. Written as DNA, the CDR3 is TGTGCCTGTGCCAAGGTGGGTGACCCAAGTAGGAAAGCACAACTCTTCTTT. The rearrangement uses TRDV2 and TRDJ2, with D unclear. TCRdb records no J gene; here it was assigned by comparing the DNA to germline. CDR1 is GEAIGNYY and CDR2 is EKD in the germline V gene. The length of the CDR3 is 17 residues. The ends were cut back, 5 bases at V and 7 bases at J, with 25 bases in the middle.

This clone turned up a few times. It is likely a read error: a sequence one base away is far more abundant. Other DNA sequences of this sample code for an identical CDR3. The rearrangement uses TRDV1 and TRDJ1; TRDD3 matches 10 bases. The V gene's germline CDR1 is TSWWSYY and CDR2 QGS. V shed 0 bases and J 1 base; nucleotides not matched to a gene: 23. The CDR3 spans 23 residues. CDR3 sequence reads: CALGELAHQIGDGGYQPTDKLIF. In nucleotides, the CDR3 is TGTGCTCTTGGGGAACTAGCCCATCAAATTGGAGATGGGGGATACCAGCCCACCGATAAACTCATCTTT.

This clone has ten or more counts. A far more abundant clone sits one base away, making this likely a read error. Other nucleotide sequences from this sample produce the same CDR3. The gene calls are TRDV2 and TRDJ1; 13 bases are shared with TRDD3. The J gene, missing from TCRdb, was assigned here through DNA to germline matching. This CDR3 comprises 17 residues. The V and J ends lost 3 bases and 4 bases, in that order; junction bases with no gene match: 10. Germline assignment: CDR1 GEAIGNYY and CDR2 EKD. The CDR3 is CACDALLGDTRDDKLIF. Written as DNA, the CDR3 is TGTGCCTGTGACGCACTACTGGGGGATACGCGTGACGATAAACTCATCTTT.